A selection of T cell receptor beta chains follows, all from one sample in a study of blood T cell repertoires in COVID-19. The table came from immunoSEQ multiplex PCR; TCRdb's copy has only in-frame clones and leaves some out. The sample has a few hundred thousand clones; about 90% are singletons. The sample consisted of PBMCs or T cells enriched from blood (not recorded which). The receptors here all came from a woman aged 25 to 39 who had recovered from COVID-19. Both conserved end residues are part of each CDR3. Fields, in order: D gene, J gene, clone size, V gene, CDR3 protein, CDR3 DNA. D genes are given only for firm matches. Size tells how often a clone was seen (once, few, many) or the class of an expanded clone, and some rows leave it out.

>TRBD1|TRBJ1-6|NA|TRBV9
CASRGTANNSPLHF
TGTGCCAGCAGGGGGACAGCGAATAATTCACCCCTCCACTTT
>NA|TRBJ1-6|NA|TRBV2
CASTTRGSPLHF
TGTGCCAGCACCACAAGGGGGTCACCCCTCCACTTT
>TRBD1|TRBJ2-7|NA|TRBV5-6
CASSLRSRTGYEQYF
TGTGCCAGCAGCTTGAGGTCCCGGACAGGATACGAGCAGTACTTC
>TRBD1|TRBJ1-1|NA|TRBV11-1
CASSFGQGRTEAFF
TGTGCCAGCAGCTTCGGACAGGGTCGTACTGAAGCTTTCTTT
>NA|TRBJ2-1|NA|TRBV27
CASSLRPEGDEQFF
TGTGCCAGCAGTCTACGCCCCGAAGGAGATGAGCAGTTCTTC
>NA|TRBJ1-5|once|TRBV6-1
CASSEWSDQPQHF
TGTGCCAGCAGTGAATGGTCGGATCAGCCCCAGCATTTT
>TRBD1|TRBJ2-7|NA|TRBV5-6
CASSEPGQGPPEQYF
TGTGCCAGCAGCGAACCGGGACAGGGCCCTCCGGAGCAGTACTTC
>NA|TRBJ1-1|once|TRBV19
CASSITGLNTEAFF
TGTGCCAGTAGTATAACAGGATTGAACACTGAAGCTTTCTTT
>TRBD1|TRBJ1-3|NA|TRBV6-5
CASRGTVSGNTIYF
TGTGCCAGCAGGGGGACAGTCTCTGGAAACACCATATATTTT
>NA|TRBJ1-1|NA|TRBV2
CASSPSGGARAFF
TGTGCCAGCAGCCCAAGCGGGGGGGCGAGGGCTTTCTTT